This entry features one T cell receptor (beta chain) sequence. The target antigen is unknown. Specified treatment: oral pan-JAK inhibitor, 5-10 mg twice daily. PBMC-derived CD4+ and CD8+ T cells were sorted. These data are taken from a study of CD8+ T cells in alopecia areata. The overall study: Percent affected scalp area, the SALT score, rated treated patients' severity.

cDNA prepared by RNA extraction and subsequent reverse transcription served as the template for sequencing. Method: immunoSEQ multiplex PCR; TCRdb's copy keeps in-frame clones and lacks some. The repertoire consists of some 200,000 clones, with around 60% occurring once and the leading ten covering about 3%. Overall study findings and caveats: Many expanded lesional clones stayed in scalp and blood while on tofacitinib.

CDR3 length: 15 residues. The V gene's germline CDR1 is MDHEN and CDR2 SYDVKM. V lost 3 bases and J lost 4; bases outside the gene matches: 8. The chain combines TRBV28 with TRBJ1-2; 7 bases fit TRBD1. This receptor was identified in a human donor with alopecia areata. Material: CD4+ T cells sorted from blood, obtained at week 4, from a patient treated with tofacitinib. The CDR3 loop reads CASSFVSKGAYGYTF. CDR3 bases: TGTGCCAGCAGTTTCGTTTCGAAGGGGGCCTATGGCTACACCTTC.